This T cell receptor (delta chain) was found in a study of Vδ1+ human thymocytes. Study conclusions and caveats: The authors advised highly purified populations and single-cell validation. In the thymus, TRG and TRD repertoires looked highly polyclonal with Gaussian CDR3 lengths. Despite high sort purity, about a fifth of thymic T cell receptor delta sequences were Vdelta2.

After removal of 5 bases from V and 6 bases from J, the junction contained 25 bases not matched to a gene. The germline gives CDR1 TSWWSYY, CDR2 QGS. This CDR3 has 21 residues. The template was reverse-transcribed extracted RNA. The CDR3 regions were amplified by multiplex PCR from V-gene primers to a constant-region primer. TCRdb re-called the multiplex PCR reads via CATT. Of around 76,000 delta-chain clones listed, 30% to 45% were seen once; the top ten hold about 0.26%. This clone was seen a handful of times. No antigen is known for it. Thymocytes were sorted as CD3+ TCRVdelta1+ TCRVdelta2- after alphabeta T cell depletion. Between roughly 98% and 99.6% of sorted thymocytes were Vdelta1+.

The sample comprised Vdelta1+ gamma-delta thymocytes from the thymus. Subset noted: FACS-sorted CD3+ TCRalphabeta- TCRVdelta1+ TCRVdelta2- thymocytes. The rearrangement links TRDV1 to TRDJ1, with 12 bases fitting TRDD3. The sequence derives from a boy under three years old who had congenital heart surgery. The CDR3 sequence is CALGRVESPLGDTSSWNKLIF. CDR3 sequence (DNA): TGTGCTCTTGGGAGGGTGGAATCCCCACTGGGGGATACCTCGAGTTGGAATAAACTCATCTTT.